The rows below give T cell receptor beta chains drawn from one sample of a study of blood T cell repertoires in COVID-19. Profiled with immunoSEQ multiplex PCR; TCRdb holds only in-frame clones, not every one. The profile shows about 130,000 clones, around 80% of them singletons. Material: peripheral blood. The source is a woman aged 60-70 years with acute or convalescent COVID-19. Each CDR3 is given with its conserved first and last residue. Fields, in order: CDR3 length, V gene, D gene, CDR3 protein. A D gene is named only where the DNA matches it firmly.

CDR3 length: 15
V gene: TRBV27
D gene: NA
CDR3 protein: CASSGSPVGNQPQHF

CDR3 length: 13
V gene: TRBV12-3/TRBV12-4
D gene: NA
CDR3 protein: CASSFAGANGYTF

CDR3 length: 15
V gene: TRBV6-1
D gene: NA
CDR3 protein: CASSEWGTGGQPQHF

CDR3 length: 15
V gene: TRBV7-9
D gene: NA
CDR3 protein: CASSLDGAYGVGYTF

CDR3 length: 15
V gene: TRBV19
D gene: NA
CDR3 protein: CASALGSSYNSPLHF

CDR3 length: 15
V gene: TRBV6-6
D gene: NA
CDR3 protein: CASSYGGSNTGELFF

CDR3 length: 14
V gene: TRBV5-1
D gene: TRBD2
CDR3 protein: CASLAGKSTDTQYF

CDR3 length: 17
V gene: TRBV7-8
D gene: TRBD2
CDR3 protein: CASSLVRRGGFFGELFF

CDR3 length: 14
V gene: TRBV18
D gene: NA
CDR3 protein: CASSPREAADTQYF

CDR3 length: 15
V gene: TRBV5-5
D gene: TRBD1
CDR3 protein: CASSLGRGSNQPQHF

CDR3 length: 13
V gene: TRBV6-5
D gene: NA
CDR3 protein: CASSSGGVETQYF